The next 10 T cell receptor beta chains were all read from a single sample in a study of Ad26.COV2.S vaccination and SARS-CoV-2 variants (dated by TCRdb to the early 2020s). Libraries were constructed by the immunoSEQ multiplex PCR assay. As stored in TCRdb, this immuneACCESS dataset retains in-frame rearrangements with V and J assigned. A fraction of the clones does not appear; measured against another copy, unresolved V genes explain less than half of the discrepancy, and the remainder lacks a known reason. Within this sample are 250,000 to 300,000 clones, with roughly 86% of them counted one time only. Clones ranked in the top ten supply over 2.5% of the sample. Reading the label with the study, this specimen's treatment or condition is: approximately 18 received Ad26.COV2.S at low or high dose, single or two shots; 5 received placebo; per-sample allocation not given. Repertoires of vaccine and placebo recipients were sequenced from samples collected on day 63 after the first injection.

Sequencing used peripheral blood, obtained in a trial of Ad26.COV2.S vaccine versus placebo. The receptors were sampled from a person aged 18-65 years who received the Ad26.COV2.S COVID-19 vaccine or a placebo.

This clone was recorded a few times. The J gene is TRBJ2-1, the V gene TRBV19; no reliable D call. CDR1 and CDR2 from the germline V gene are LNHDA and SQIVND (reference sequence). Trimming removed 3 bases from V and 3 bases from J, with 9 bases in between. The CDR3 contains 14 residues. This CDR3 reads CASSMVGRYNEQFF. In nucleotides, the CDR3 is TGTGCCAGTAGTATGGTAGGCCGCTACAATGAGCAGTTCTTC.

V usage is TRBV27 and J usage is TRBJ1-2, with 9 bases lining up with TRBD1. Germline CDR1 reads MNHEY; CDR2 reads SMNVEV (reference sequence). The CDR3 spans 18 residues. The V gene end was trimmed by 5 bases and the J gene end by 2 bases; junction bases not matched to a gene: 15. DNA of the CDR3: TGTGCCAGCAGTAGAAATTACAGGGGGCGATCGGCCAACTATGGCTACACCTTC. It is translated as CASSRNYRGRSANYGYTF.

Turning to this clone: Other DNA sequences from this sample encode an identical CDR3 as well. This chain connects TRBV5-1 to TRBJ2-1, with TRBD2 matching over 11 bases. V dropped 0 bases and J dropped 7; count of bases not matched to a gene: 0. The CDR3 has 14 amino acids. Germline CDR1 reads SGHRS; CDR2 reads YFSETQ. Written as DNA, the CDR3 is TGCGCCAGCAGCTTGGGACTAGCGGGGAATGAGCAGTTCTTC. Its translation is CASSLGLAGNEQFF.

This chain joins TRBV4-1 and TRBJ2-1; TRBD2 aligns across 8 bases. This CDR3 is built from 15 residues. The V gene end was trimmed by 4 bases and the J gene end by 7 bases; junction bases not matched to a gene: 9. CDR1 and CDR2 (germline): MGHRA, YSYEKL. CDR3: CASSRLRGGQNEQFF. The CDR3 DNA reads TGCGCCAGCAGCCGCTTACGGGGGGGCCAGAATGAGCAGTTCTTC.

This chain uses TRBV4-2 with TRBJ2-5; TRBD2 is a possible D gene (7 bases). V lost 1 base and J lost 5, with 14 bases in between. CDR1 LGHNA and CDR2 YNFKEQ come from the germline V gene. The CDR3 sequence is 15 residues long. Written as DNA, the CDR3 is TGTGCCAGCAGCCAAGTCGGGGGGCTCTGGGAGACCCAGTACTTC. It is translated as CASSQVGGLWETQYF.

This chain links TRBV6-1 with TRBJ2-1; D gene unclear. This CDR3 is 15 amino acids long. Germline assignment: CDR1 MNHNS and CDR2 SASEGT. Trimming removed 2 bases at V and 0 bases at J, with 8 bases between. The CDR3 bases are TGTGCCAGCAGTGAAACTCCAAGCTCCTACAATGAGCAGTTCTTC. Protein: CASSETPSSYNEQFF.

V is TRBV12-3 or TRBV12-4 and J is TRBJ2-1; D possibly corresponds to TRBD2 (5 bases). This CDR3 is built from 13 residues. The ends were cut back, 3 bases at V and 6 bases at J, with 9 bases in the middle. For the CDR3, the DNA is TGTGCCAGCAGTTTGAGGCGGGCCAATGAGCAGTTCTTC. Its translation: CASSLRRANEQFF.

The chain combines TRBV6-5 with TRBJ1-5; 7 nucleotides agree with TRBD1. From germline, CDR1 is MNHEY and CDR2 SVGAGI. J lost 4 bases, V lost 6 bases, and 3 bases had no gene match. This CDR3 has 13 residues. The DNA of the CDR3 is TGTGCCAGCAGACAGGGGCTGAATCAGCCCCAGCATTTT. Protein: CASRQGLNQPQHF.

The V gene is TRBV30, the J gene TRBJ1-1; TRBD1 might be the D (6 bases). Germline V gene data show CDR1 as GTSNPN and CDR2 as SVGIG (reference sequence). This CDR3 comprises 13 residues. The germline V and J ends were trimmed by 0 bases and 5 bases, with 10 bases remaining between them. The CDR3 nucleotides are TGTGCCTGGAGTGTAAGTCAGGGGACTGAAGCTTTCTTT. Translation: CAWSVSQGTEAFF.

The rearrangement joins TRBV10-3 to TRBJ1-1; D may be TRBD1 (6 bases). Germline CDR1 is ENHRY and CDR2 is SYGVKD. CDR3 size: 15 residues. V shed 4 bases and J shed 1 base, with 13 bases lying between them. Here the CDR3 reads CAISGRVGGNTEAFF. The CDR3 coding sequence is TGTGCCATCAGTGGGAGGGTAGGGGGGAACACTGAAGCTTTCTTT.